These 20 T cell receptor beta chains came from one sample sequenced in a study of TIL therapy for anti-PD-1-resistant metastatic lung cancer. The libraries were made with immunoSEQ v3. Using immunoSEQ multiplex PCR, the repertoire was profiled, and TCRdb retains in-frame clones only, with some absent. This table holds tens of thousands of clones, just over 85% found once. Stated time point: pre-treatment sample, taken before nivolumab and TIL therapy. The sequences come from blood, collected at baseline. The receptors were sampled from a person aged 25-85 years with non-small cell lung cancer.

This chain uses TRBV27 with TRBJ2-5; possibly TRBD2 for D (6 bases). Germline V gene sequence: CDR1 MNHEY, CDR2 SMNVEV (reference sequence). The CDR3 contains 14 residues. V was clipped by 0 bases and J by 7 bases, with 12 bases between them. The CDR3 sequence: CASSLSVGGGTQYF. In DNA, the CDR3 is TGTGCCAGCAGTTTATCGGTCGGGGGTGGGACCCAGTACTTC.

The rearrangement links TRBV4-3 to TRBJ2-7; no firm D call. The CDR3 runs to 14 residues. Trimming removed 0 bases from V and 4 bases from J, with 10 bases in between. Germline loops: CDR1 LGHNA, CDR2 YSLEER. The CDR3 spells CASSQDFRAYEQYF. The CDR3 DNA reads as TGCGCCAGCAGCCAAGATTTTCGGGCGTACGAGCAGTACTTC.

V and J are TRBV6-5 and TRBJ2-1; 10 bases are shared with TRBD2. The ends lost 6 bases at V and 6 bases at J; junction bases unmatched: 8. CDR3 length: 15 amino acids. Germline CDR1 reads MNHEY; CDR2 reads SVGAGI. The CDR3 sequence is CASRERGGLGNEQFF. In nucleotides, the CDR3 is TGTGCCAGCAGGGAGCGGGGGGGCCTTGGCAATGAGCAGTTCTTC.

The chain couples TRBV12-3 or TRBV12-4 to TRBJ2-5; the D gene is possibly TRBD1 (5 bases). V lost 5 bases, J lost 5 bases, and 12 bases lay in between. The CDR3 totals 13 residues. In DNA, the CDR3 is TGTGCCAGCAGTCCCAGGGCTGGGGAGACCCAGTACTTC. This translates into CASSPRAGETQYF.

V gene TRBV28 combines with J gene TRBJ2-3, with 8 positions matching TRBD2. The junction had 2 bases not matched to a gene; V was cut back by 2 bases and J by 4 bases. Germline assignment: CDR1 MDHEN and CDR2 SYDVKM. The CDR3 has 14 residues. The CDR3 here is CASSLTGGPDTQYF. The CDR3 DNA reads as TGTGCCAGCAGTTTAACGGGGGGGCCAGATACGCAGTATTTT.

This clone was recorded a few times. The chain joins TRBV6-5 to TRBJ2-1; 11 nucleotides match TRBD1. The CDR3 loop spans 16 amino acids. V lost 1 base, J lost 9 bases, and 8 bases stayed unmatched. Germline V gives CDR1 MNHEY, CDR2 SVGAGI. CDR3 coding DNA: TGTGCCAGCAGTTACTTGGGGACAGGGGGAGTGGGTGAGCAGTTCTTC. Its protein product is CASSYLGTGGVGEQFF.

The CDR3 DNA is TGCGCCAGCAGCCAATTTTACGCAAGACAGGGAAACACTGAAGCTTTCTTT. Translated, it gives CASSQFYARQGNTEAFF. The rearrangement links TRBV4-3 to TRBJ1-1, with TRBD1 matching over 7 bases. The germline V gene encodes CDR1 LGHNA and CDR2 YSLEER. Losses at the gene ends were 2 bases for V and 2 bases for J; bases not matched to a gene: 11. The CDR3 covers 17 residues.

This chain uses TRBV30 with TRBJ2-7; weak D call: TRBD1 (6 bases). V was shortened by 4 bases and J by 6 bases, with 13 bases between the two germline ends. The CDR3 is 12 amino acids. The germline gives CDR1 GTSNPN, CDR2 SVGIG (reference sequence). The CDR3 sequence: CAWTDRYSEQYF. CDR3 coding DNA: TGTGCCTGGACGGACAGATACTCCGAGCAGTACTTC.

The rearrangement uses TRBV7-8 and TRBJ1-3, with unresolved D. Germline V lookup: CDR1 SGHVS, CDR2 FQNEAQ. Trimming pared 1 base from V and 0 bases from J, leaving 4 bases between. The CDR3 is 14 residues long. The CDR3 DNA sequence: TGTGCCAGCAGCTTAGGGTTCTCTGGAAACACCATATATTTT. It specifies CASSLGFSGNTIYF. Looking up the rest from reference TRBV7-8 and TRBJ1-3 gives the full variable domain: GAGVSQSPRYKVAKRGQDVALRCDPISGHVSLFWYQQALGQGPEFLTYFQNEAQLDKSGLPSDRFFAERPEGSVSTLKIQRTQQEDSAVYLCASSLGFSGNTIYFGEGSWLTVV.

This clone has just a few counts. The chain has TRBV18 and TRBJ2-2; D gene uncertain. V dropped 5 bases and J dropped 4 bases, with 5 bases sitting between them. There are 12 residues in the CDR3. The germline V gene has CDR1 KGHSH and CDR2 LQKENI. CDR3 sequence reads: CASSTSTGELFF. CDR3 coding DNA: TGTGCCAGCTCAACCAGCACCGGGGAGCTGTTTTTT. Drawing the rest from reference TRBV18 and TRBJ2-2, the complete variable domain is NAGVMQNPRHLVRRRGQEARLRCSPMKGHSHVYWYRQLPEEGLKFMVYLQKENIIDESGMPKERFSAEFPKEGPSILRIQQVVRGDSAAYFCASSTSTGELFFGEGSRLTVL.

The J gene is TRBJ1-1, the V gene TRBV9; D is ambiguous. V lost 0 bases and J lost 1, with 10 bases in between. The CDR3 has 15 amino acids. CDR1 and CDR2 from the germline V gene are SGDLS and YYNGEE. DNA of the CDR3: TGTGCCAGCAGCGTAGCGTCGGGATCGAACACTGAAGCTTTCTTT. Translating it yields CASSVASGSNTEAFF.

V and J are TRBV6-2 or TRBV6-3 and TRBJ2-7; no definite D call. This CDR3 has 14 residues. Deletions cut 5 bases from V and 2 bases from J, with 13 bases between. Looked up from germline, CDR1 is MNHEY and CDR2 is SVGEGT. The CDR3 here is CASSPRRQAYEQYF. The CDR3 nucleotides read TGTGCCAGCAGTCCCAGACGGCAAGCCTACGAGCAGTACTTC.

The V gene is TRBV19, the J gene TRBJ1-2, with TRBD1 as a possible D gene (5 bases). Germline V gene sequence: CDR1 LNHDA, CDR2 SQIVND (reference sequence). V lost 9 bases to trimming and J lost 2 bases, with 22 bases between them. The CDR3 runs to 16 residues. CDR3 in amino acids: CASGEASGRVNYGYTF. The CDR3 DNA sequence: TGTGCCAGCGGGGAAGCGTCGGGACGGGTGAACTATGGCTACACCTTC.

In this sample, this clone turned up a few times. The CDR3 nucleotides are TGTGCCAGCAGCTCCGGGACCGTCTCTGGAAACACCATATATTTT. As protein: CASSSGTVSGNTIYF. The rearrangement uses TRBV5-6 and TRBJ1-3, with D perhaps TRBD1 (5 bases). Germline values: CDR1 SGHDT, CDR2 YYEEEE. The CDR3 is made up of 15 amino acids. V dropped 3 bases and J dropped 0 bases, with 10 bases sitting between them.

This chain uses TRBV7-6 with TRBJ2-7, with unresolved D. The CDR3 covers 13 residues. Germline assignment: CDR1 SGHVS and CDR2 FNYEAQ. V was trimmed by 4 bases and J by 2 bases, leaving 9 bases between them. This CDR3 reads CASSSISTYEQYF. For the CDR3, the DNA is TGTGCCAGCAGCTCCATAAGCACCTACGAGCAGTACTTC.

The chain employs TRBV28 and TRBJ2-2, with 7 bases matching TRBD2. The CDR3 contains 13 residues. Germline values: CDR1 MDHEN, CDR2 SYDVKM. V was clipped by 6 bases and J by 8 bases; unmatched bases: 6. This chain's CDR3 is CASRAGLVGELFF. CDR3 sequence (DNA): TGTGCCAGCAGAGCGGGACTGGTTGGGGAGCTGTTTTTT.

The DNA for the CDR3 is TGTGCCAGTAGTATAGATAAGGGGCCCCTACCATACCGCTACGAGCAGTACTTC. It yields the protein CASSIDKGPLPYRYEQYF. The chain links TRBV19 to TRBJ2-7; possibly TRBD1 for D (5 bases). The CDR3 covers 18 residues. The germline V gene has CDR1 LNHDA and CDR2 SQIVND (reference sequence). With 0 bases removed from V and 3 bases from J, the gap between germline ends came to 21 bases.

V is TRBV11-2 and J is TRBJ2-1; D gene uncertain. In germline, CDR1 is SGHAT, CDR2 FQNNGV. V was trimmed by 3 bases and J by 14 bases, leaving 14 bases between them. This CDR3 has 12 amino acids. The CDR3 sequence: CASSLSARWEFF. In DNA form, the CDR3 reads TGTGCCAGCAGCTTGAGCGCGAGATGGGAGTTCTTC.

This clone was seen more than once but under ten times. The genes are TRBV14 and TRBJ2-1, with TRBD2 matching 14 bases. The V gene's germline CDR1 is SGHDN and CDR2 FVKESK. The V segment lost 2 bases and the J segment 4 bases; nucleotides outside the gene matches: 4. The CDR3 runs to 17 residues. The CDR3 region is CASSQRLAGGLYNEQFF. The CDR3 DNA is TGTGCCAGCAGCCAAAGACTAGCGGGAGGGTTGTACAATGAGCAGTTCTTC.

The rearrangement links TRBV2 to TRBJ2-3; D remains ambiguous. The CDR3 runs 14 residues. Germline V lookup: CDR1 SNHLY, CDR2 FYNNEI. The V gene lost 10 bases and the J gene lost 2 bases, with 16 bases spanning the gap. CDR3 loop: CATGYRENTDTQYF. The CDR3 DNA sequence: TGTGCCACCGGTTACCGTGAAAACACAGATACGCAGTATTTT.